This TCR beta chain was sequenced in a study of T cell repertoires in cytomegalovirus infection. Background on the study: From public TCR beta signatures came an indication of both CMV infection and matching HLA type.

Notes on this clonotype: Its antigen is not identified.

TCRdb re-called the reads with MiXCR, one entry per CDR3 protein. The table shows about 530,000 distinct CDR3 sequences, with around 27% occurring only once. Findings and limits, study-wide: The ex vivo response was dominated by HLA-C-restricted CMV-specific TCR beta clonotypes. Cumulative public TCR beta family frequency identified carriers of CMV plus the relevant HLA.

Germline V CDR1 and CDR2: SGHAT, FQDESV (reference sequence). The CDR3 has 18 amino acids. Unmatched junction bases numbered 17, after V lost 3 bases and J lost 5 bases. This receptor was identified in a human donor in good health (CMV status not recorded). Some clones in this sample may be carry-over from other donors' samples. Sequencing used PBMCs. The V gene is TRBV11-1, the J gene TRBJ2-7; 9 bases map to TRBD1. This CDR3 reads CASSFGPGQGFNVNEQYF. The CDR3 bases are TGTGCCAGCAGCTTTGGCCCGGGACAGGGTTTTAACGTCAACGAGCAGTACTTC.